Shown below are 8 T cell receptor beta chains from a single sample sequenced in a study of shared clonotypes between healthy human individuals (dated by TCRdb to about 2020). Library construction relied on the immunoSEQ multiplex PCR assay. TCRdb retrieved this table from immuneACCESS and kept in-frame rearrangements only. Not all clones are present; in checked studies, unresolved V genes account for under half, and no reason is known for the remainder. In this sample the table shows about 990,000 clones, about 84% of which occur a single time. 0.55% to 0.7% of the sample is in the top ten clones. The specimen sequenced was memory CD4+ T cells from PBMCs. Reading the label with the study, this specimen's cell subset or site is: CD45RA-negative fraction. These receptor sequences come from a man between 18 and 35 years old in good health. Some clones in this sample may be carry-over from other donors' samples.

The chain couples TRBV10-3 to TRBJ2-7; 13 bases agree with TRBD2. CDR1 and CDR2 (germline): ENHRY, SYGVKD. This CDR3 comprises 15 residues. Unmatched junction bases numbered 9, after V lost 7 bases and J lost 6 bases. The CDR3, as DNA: TGTGCCATCATGAGAACTAGCGGGAGGGCGCTCGAGCAGTACTTC. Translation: CAIMRTSGRALEQYF.

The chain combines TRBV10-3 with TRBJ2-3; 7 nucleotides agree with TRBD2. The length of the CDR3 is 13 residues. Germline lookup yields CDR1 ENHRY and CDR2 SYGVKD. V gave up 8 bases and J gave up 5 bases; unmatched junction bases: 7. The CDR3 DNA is TGTGCCATCTGGGGGGGAGATGGAGATACGCAGTATTTT. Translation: CAIWGGDGDTQYF.

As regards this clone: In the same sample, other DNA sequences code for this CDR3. CDR3 protein: CASSRGTTNEKLFF. As DNA, the CDR3 is TGTGCCAGCTCACGTGGAACAACTAATGAAAAACTGTTTTTT. The chain combines TRBV18 with TRBJ1-4; D is uncertain. The CDR3 is made up of 14 amino acids. Trimming shortened V by 4 bases and J by 0 bases, and 6 bases separated the two germline ends. Germline V lookup: CDR1 KGHSH, CDR2 LQKENI.

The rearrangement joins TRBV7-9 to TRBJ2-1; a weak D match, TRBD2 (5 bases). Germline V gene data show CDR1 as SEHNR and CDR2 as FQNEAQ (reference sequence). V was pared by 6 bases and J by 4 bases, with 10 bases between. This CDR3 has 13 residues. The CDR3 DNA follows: TGTGCCAGCAGGGAGCGGATATACAATGAGCAGTTCTTC. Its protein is CASRERIYNEQFF.

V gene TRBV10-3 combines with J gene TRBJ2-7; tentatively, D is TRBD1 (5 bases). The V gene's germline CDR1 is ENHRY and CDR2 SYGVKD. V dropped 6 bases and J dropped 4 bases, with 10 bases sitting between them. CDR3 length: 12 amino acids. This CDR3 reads CAISPRQYEQYF. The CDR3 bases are TGTGCCATCAGCCCCAGACAGTACGAGCAGTACTTC.

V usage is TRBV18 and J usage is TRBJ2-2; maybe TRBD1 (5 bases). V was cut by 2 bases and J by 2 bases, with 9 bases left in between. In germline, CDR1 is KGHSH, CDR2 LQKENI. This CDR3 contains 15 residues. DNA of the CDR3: TGTGCCAGCTCACCAACTCAGGGTAACACCGGGGAGCTGTTTTTT. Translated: CASSPTQGNTGELFF. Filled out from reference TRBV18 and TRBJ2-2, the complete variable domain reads NAGVMQNPRHLVRRRGQEARLRCSPMKGHSHVYWYRQLPEEGLKFMVYLQKENIIDESGMPKERFSAEFPKEGPSILRIQQVVRGDSAAYFCASSPTQGNTGELFFGEGSRLTVL.

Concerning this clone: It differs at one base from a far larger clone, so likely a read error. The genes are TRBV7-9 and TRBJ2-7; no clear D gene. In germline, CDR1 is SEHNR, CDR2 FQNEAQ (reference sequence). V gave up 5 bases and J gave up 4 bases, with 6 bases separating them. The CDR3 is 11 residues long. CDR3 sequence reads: CASSPLYEQYF. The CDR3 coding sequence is TGTGCCAGCAGCCCCTTATACGAGCAGTACTTC.

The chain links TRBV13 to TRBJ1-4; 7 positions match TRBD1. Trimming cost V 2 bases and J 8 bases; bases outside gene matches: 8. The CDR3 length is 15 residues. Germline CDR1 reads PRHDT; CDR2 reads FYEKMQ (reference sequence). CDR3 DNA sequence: TGTGCCAGCAGCTTACGGTCCCCAGGGGGGGAAAAACTGTTTTTT. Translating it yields CASSLRSPGGEKLFF.